The 30 T cell receptor beta chains below all came from one sample that was sequenced in a study of blood T cell repertoires in COVID-19. Profiled with immunoSEQ multiplex PCR; TCRdb holds only in-frame clones, not every one. The sample consists of approximately 300,000 clones, more than 75% of them appearing once. What was sequenced was PBMCs or T cells enriched from blood (not recorded which). Every receptor here comes from a young woman who had recovered from COVID-19.

This chain connects TRBV30 to TRBJ2-2; 7 bases are shared with TRBD1. The junction had 4 bases not matched to a gene; V was cut back by 1 base and J by 5 bases. The CDR3 extends over 14 amino acids. Looked up from germline, CDR1 is GTSNPN and CDR2 is SVGIG (reference sequence). The CDR3 sequence is CAWSGGGYTGELFF. The CDR3 bases are TGTGCCTGGAGTGGAGGGGGCTATACCGGGGAGCTGTTTTTT.

The J gene is TRBJ1-3, the V gene TRBV7-9; unclear D gene. Germline CDR1 SEHNR, CDR2 FQNEAQ (reference sequence). This CDR3 contains 15 residues. Trimming left V 1 base short and J 1 base short, with 8 bases between. The CDR3 loop is CASSLVRVSGNTIYF. DNA for the CDR3: TGTGCCAGCAGCTTAGTGAGGGTGTCTGGAAACACCATATATTTT.

The rearrangement links TRBV15 to TRBJ1-1, with 11 bases matching TRBD1. Trimming cost V 1 base and J 4 bases; bases outside gene matches: 2. The V gene's germline CDR1 is LNHNV and CDR2 YYDKDF (reference sequence). There are 15 residues in the CDR3. The CDR3 DNA reads TGTGCCACCAGCAGAGTGGGGACAGGGGGCACTGAAGCTTTCTTT. Translated, it gives CATSRVGTGGTEAFF.

This chain uses TRBV7-2 with TRBJ1-2; tentatively, D is TRBD1 (6 bases). CDR1 and CDR2 (germline): SGHTA, FQGNSA. Trimming took off 4 bases at V and 8 bases at J, with 20 bases between the two ends. The CDR3 runs 15 residues. CDR3 region: CASSSPTGLAEGYTF. The CDR3 region has the DNA TGTGCCAGCAGCTCTCCGACAGGACTGGCGGAGGGCTACACCTTC.

V usage is TRBV5-4 and J usage is TRBJ1-2; D is unresolved. The CDR3 consists of 16 residues. Trimming shortened V by 0 bases and J by 1 base, and 13 bases separated the two germline ends. Germline lookup yields CDR1 SGHNT and CDR2 YYREEE (reference sequence). The CDR3 loop reads CASSLGRESFNYGYTF. The CDR3, as DNA: TGTGCCAGCAGCTTGGGACGGGAATCCTTTAACTATGGCTACACCTTC.

The rearrangement joins TRBV28 to TRBJ1-4; D is ambiguous. The CDR3 sequence is 15 residues long. CDR1 is MDHEN, CDR2 SYDVKM, per germline. Trimming stripped 2 bases from V and 4 bases from J, with 11 bases between. The CDR3 spells CASSLRRHGNEKLFF. CDR3 nucleotides: TGTGCCAGCAGTTTAAGGCGGCACGGTAATGAAAAACTGTTTTTT.

The V gene is TRBV23-1, the J gene TRBJ1-1; 7 nucleotides line up with TRBD1. TRBV23-1 is an ORF; its function is uncertain. Trimming at V came to 1 base and at J to 0 bases, leaving 11 bases not matched to a gene. The CDR3 length is 18 residues. CDR3 in DNA: TGCGCCAGCAGTCAATACACACACAGGGGACCCTTGAACACTGAAGCTTTCTTT. Translated: CASSQYTHRGPLNTEAFF.

The chain recombines TRBV7-2 with TRBJ2-5, with 9 bases aligning to TRBD1. The CDR3 contains 15 residues. Germline CDR1 and CDR2: SGHTA and FQGNSA. V lost 6 bases to trimming and J lost 5 bases; unmatched junction nucleotides: 10. CDR3 in amino acids: CASSSGQGRGETQYF. The CDR3 DNA reads TGTGCCAGCAGTAGCGGACAGGGGCGAGGGGAGACCCAGTACTTC.

This clone was counted many times. J is TRBJ1-5 and V is TRBV6-5; 7 bases map to TRBD1. Germline V lookup: CDR1 MNHEY, CDR2 SVGAGI. The CDR3 has 15 amino acids. The V and J ends lost 6 bases and 0 bases, in that order; junction bases with no gene match: 5. The CDR3 reads CASRGGTASNQPQHF. The CDR3 DNA reads as TGTGCCAGCAGGGGCGGGACAGCTAGCAATCAGCCCCAGCATTTT.

The chain uses TRBV6-5 and TRBJ1-1; tentatively, D is TRBD1 (6 bases). V lost 2 bases and J lost 6, with 16 bases in between. The germline V gene has CDR1 MNHEY and CDR2 SVGAGI. The CDR3 consists of 15 residues. The CDR3 DNA reads as TGTGCCAGCAGTTACACCCAACAGGGTATCCCTGAAGCTTTCTTT. It is translated as CASSYTQQGIPEAFF.

The chain couples TRBV30 to TRBJ2-4; 7 nucleotides align to TRBD1. Germline trimming cut 3 bases from V and 6 bases from J; bases unmatched to any gene: 8. CDR3 size: 14 residues. Per germline, CDR1 GTSNPN and CDR2 SVGIG (reference sequence). CDR3 sequence (DNA): TGTGCCTGGAGCCCGACAGGGTTCGGAAACATTCAGTACTTC. This sequence encodes CAWSPTGFGNIQYF.

In DNA form, the CDR3 reads TGTGCCTGGGGCGGAGCGGGAGGTGCCCCCAGCTCCTACAATGAGCAGTTCTTC. This codes for CAWGGAGGAPSSYNEQFF. This chain joins TRBV30 and TRBJ2-1; 9 bases match TRBD2. V lost 5 bases, J lost 0 bases, and 14 bases stayed unmatched. The CDR3 has 18 amino acids. Germline assignment: CDR1 GTSNPN and CDR2 SVGIG (reference sequence). Full variable domain (remainder filled in from reference TRBV30 and TRBJ2-1): SQTIHQWPATLVQPVGSPLSLECTVEGTSNPNLYWYRQAAGRGLQLLFYSVGIGQISSEVPQNLSASRPQDRQFILSSKKLLLSDSGFYLCAWGGAGGAPSSYNEQFFGPGTRLTVL.

The chain couples TRBV6-5 to TRBJ1-1, with D unclear. The length of the CDR3 is 13 residues. The V gene's germline CDR1 is MNHEY and CDR2 SVGAGI. The V and J ends lost 6 bases and 0 bases respectively, with 8 bases between them. The CDR3 spells CASRATMNTEAFF. CDR3 nucleotides: TGTGCCAGCAGAGCAACGATGAACACTGAAGCTTTCTTT.

The chain recombines TRBV19 with TRBJ2-1, with 11 bases that match TRBD2. The V and J ends lost 5 bases and 9 bases, in that order; junction bases with no gene match: 6. Germline assignment: CDR1 LNHDA and CDR2 SQIVND (reference sequence). CDR3 length: 14 amino acids. The CDR3 nucleotides are TGTGCCAGTAGTGTACTAGCGGGAGAAGGTGAGCAGTTCTTC. Translation: CASSVLAGEGEQFF.

The chain is built from TRBV9 and TRBJ1-6; the D gene is possibly TRBD1 (5 bases). The CDR3 runs 15 residues. Trimming took off 0 bases at V and 7 bases at J, with 11 bases between the two ends. Germline loops: CDR1 SGDLS, CDR2 YYNGEE. This CDR3 reads CASSVDGAENSPLHF. CDR3 sequence (DNA): TGTGCCAGCAGCGTAGATGGGGCAGAGAATTCACCCCTCCACTTT.

This clone was observed a single time. The chain has TRBV5-1 and TRBJ2-3; 9 nucleotides agree with TRBD1. The CDR3 loop spans 18 amino acids. Germline V gene lookup returns CDR1 SGHRS and CDR2 YFSETQ. J was trimmed by 4 bases and V by 0 bases; bases with no gene match: 12. CDR3 loop: CASSLGNGLQGAPDTQYF. Here the CDR3 DNA reads TGCGCCAGCAGCTTGGGAAATGGACTACAGGGGGCCCCAGATACGCAGTATTTT.

This chain joins TRBV30 and TRBJ1-1, with TRBD1 as a possible D gene (5 bases). The CDR3 has 14 amino acids. From germline, CDR1 is GTSNPN and CDR2 SVGIG (reference sequence). The V end lost 1 base, the J end lost 3 bases, and 12 bases lay between the germline ends. The CDR3 reads CAWSGVGVDTEAFF. The DNA for the CDR3 is TGTGCCTGGAGTGGGGTAGGGGTGGACACTGAAGCTTTCTTT.

The V gene is TRBV28, the J gene TRBJ1-1; maybe TRBD1 (6 bases). CDR1 is MDHEN and CDR2 is SYDVKM in the germline V gene. This CDR3 is 15 amino acids long. With 5 bases removed from V and 1 base from J, the gap between germline ends came to 14 bases. The CDR3 protein is CASSLYRARNTEAFF. CDR3 sequence (DNA): TGTGCCAGCAGTCTATACAGGGCGAGGAACACTGAAGCTTTCTTT.

The V call is TRBV18, the J call TRBJ2-6; 12 bases fit TRBD1. The CDR3 loop spans 18 amino acids. Germline V gives CDR1 KGHSH, CDR2 LQKENI. The V gene end was trimmed by 2 bases and the J gene end by 1 base; junction bases not matched to a gene: 3. This chain's CDR3 is CASSPTGQGASGANVLTF. CDR3 in DNA: TGTGCCAGCTCACCAACGGGACAGGGGGCGTCTGGGGCCAACGTCCTGACTTTC.

The rearrangement links TRBV2 to TRBJ1-1, with TRBD1 matching 7 bases. J gave up 0 bases and V 5 bases, and 3 bases lay outside the gene matches. This CDR3 is built from 14 residues. Germline V gene lookup returns CDR1 SNHLY and CDR2 FYNNEI. CDR3 coding DNA: TGTGCCAGCAGTAGGGACAGAATGAACACTGAAGCTTTCTTT. It codes for CASSRDRMNTEAFF.

This clone appeared a single time. The J gene is TRBJ2-3, the V gene TRBV5-8; perhaps TRBD1 as D (6 bases). The CDR3 is 19 amino acids. Germline CDR1 and CDR2: SGHTS and YDEGEE. Trimming shortened V by 5 bases and J by 2 bases, and 27 bases separated the two germline ends. The CDR3 loop is CASRTPRVGQGFYTDTQYF. For the CDR3, the DNA is TGTGCCAGCAGAACCCCAAGGGTTGGGCAGGGGTTCTACACAGATACGCAGTATTTT. The variable domain in full, completed from reference TRBV5-8 and TRBJ2-3, reads EAGVTQSPTHLIKTRGQQATLRCSPISGHTSVYWYQQALGLGLQFLLWYDEGEERNRGNFPPRFSGRQFPNYSSELNVNALELEDSALYLCASRTPRVGQGFYTDTQYFGPGTRLTVL.

This clone was counted between two and nine times. The rearrangement joins TRBV7-9 to TRBJ2-2, with D perhaps matching TRBD2 (5 bases). The CDR3 extends over 15 amino acids. The V gene's germline CDR1 is SEHNR and CDR2 FQNEAQ (reference sequence). V lost 5 bases and J lost 6, with 16 bases in between. The CDR3 bases are TGTGCCAGCAGCCTCCGAGACCGGGGAGCCGGGGAGCTGTTTTTT. It codes for CASSLRDRGAGELFF.

The chain links TRBV11-3 to TRBJ2-1; TRBD1 aligns across 7 bases. This CDR3 contains 16 residues. After removal of 5 bases from V and 7 bases from J, the junction contained 14 bases not matched to a gene. Germline CDR1 is SGHNT and CDR2 is YENEEA. CDR3 nucleotide sequence: TGTGCCAGCAGCACAAACCGGGACAGTTTATTGAATGAGCAGTTCTTC. It encodes CASSTNRDSLLNEQFF. Variable domain in full (rest from reference TRBV11-3 and TRBJ2-1): EAGVVQSPRYKIIEKKQPVAFWCNPISGHNTLYWYLQNLGQGPELLIRYENEEAVDDSQLPKDRFSAERLKGVDSTLKIQPAELGDSAVYLCASSTNRDSLLNEQFFGPGTRLTVL.

The rearrangement links TRBV7-2 to TRBJ2-2; possible D gene TRBD1, 6 bases. Trimming stripped 4 bases from V and 5 bases from J, with 17 bases between. There are 16 residues in the CDR3. CDR1 is SGHTA and CDR2 is FQGNSA in the germline V gene. In nucleotides, the CDR3 is TGTGCCAGCAGCTCCACGGCGGCGACAGGAACCGGGGAGCTGTTTTTT. Residues: CASSSTAATGTGELFF.

This chain joins TRBV4-1 and TRBJ1-1, with a tentative D call TRBD1 (6 bases). Germline CDR1 and CDR2: MGHRA and YSYEKL. This CDR3 is built from 13 residues. The V end lost 4 bases, the J end lost 2 bases, and 8 bases lay between the germline ends. The CDR3 spells CASSPGQNTEAFF. In DNA, the CDR3 is TGCGCCAGCAGCCCGGGACAAAACACTGAAGCTTTCTTT.

This chain links TRBV19 with TRBJ1-2, with TRBD1 matching 9 bases. Germline CDR1 and CDR2: LNHDA and SQIVND (reference sequence). Trimming took 5 bases from V and 4 from J; bases not matched to a gene: 2. The CDR3 loop spans 13 amino acids. The CDR3 DNA follows: TGTGCCAGTAGTTGGGGACAGGGCTATGGCTACACCTTC. It specifies CASSWGQGYGYTF.

The V gene is TRBV19, the J gene TRBJ2-5; D gene ambiguous. This CDR3 has 13 amino acids. The V gene's germline CDR1 is LNHDA and CDR2 SQIVND (reference sequence). V was clipped by 3 bases and J by 1 base, with 6 bases between them. In nucleotides, the CDR3 is TGTGCCAGTAGTATTACGGGCCAAGAGACCCAGTACTTC. Amino acids: CASSITGQETQYF.

This clone was picked up a small number of times. The V gene is TRBV2, the J gene TRBJ1-1, with D perhaps matching TRBD1 (6 bases). Germline CDR1 is SNHLY and CDR2 is FYNNEI. V lost 7 bases and J lost 5, with 17 bases in between. The CDR3 loop spans 14 amino acids. The CDR3 reads CASTHRDWGTEAFF. The CDR3 coding sequence is TGTGCCAGCACTCACAGGGATTGGGGGACTGAAGCTTTCTTT.

This clone was seen a single time. The chain combines TRBV25-1 with TRBJ2-1, with TRBD1 identical over 9 bases. CDR3 length equals 15 residues. Germline CDR1 and CDR2: MGHDK and SYGVNS. Unmatched junction bases numbered 7, after V lost 2 bases and J lost 8 bases. The CDR3 sequence is CASSEAQGARYEQFF. CDR3 DNA: TGTGCCAGCAGTGAAGCACAGGGGGCCAGGTATGAGCAGTTCTTC.

V usage is TRBV6-5 and J usage is TRBJ2-7, with D possibly being TRBD2 (6 bases). The V end was cut by 7 bases, the J end by 5 bases, with 15 bases between. Germline CDR1 is MNHEY and CDR2 is SVGAGI. The CDR3 spans 13 residues. The CDR3 bases are TGTGCCAGCACCACCCTTGCGGGGAACGAGCAGTACTTC. As protein: CASTTLAGNEQYF.